Reported below is one T cell receptor beta chain. What it recognizes is unknown. Assay used: immunoSEQ multiplex PCR; TCRdb lists only in-frame clones, some missing. The sample yields roughly 24,000 clones, 78% seen once. This entry comes from a study of CD4 T cells in relation to SARS-CoV-2 and coronaviruses. Study details: Negative control cultures got HIV-1 Nef peptides or no peptide. The HLA restriction of the shared crossreactive spike epitopes was mapped.

CDR3 size: 12 residues. Germline CDR1 SGHNT, CDR2 YENEEA. The V gene lost 0 bases and the J gene lost 5 bases, with 3 bases spanning the gap. CD4+ T cells from unexposed donors were obtained before the COVID-19 pandemic (2011-2018). Isolation of CD4+ T cells took place after around 11 days in culture. This TCR derives from a human donor in good health. The rearrangement uses TRBV11-3 and TRBJ2-3; D unclear. Source material: CD4+ T cells from PBMCs, cultured in vitro. The DNA of the CDR3 is TGTGCCAGCAGCTTAGAGCAAGATACGCAGTATTTT. Its translation: CASSLEQDTQYF. Full variable domain (remainder filled in from reference TRBV11-3 and TRBJ2-3): EAGVVQSPRYKIIEKKQPVAFWCNPISGHNTLYWYLQNLGQGPELLIRYENEEAVDDSQLPKDRFSAERLKGVDSTLKIQPAELGDSAVYLCASSLEQDTQYFGPGTRLTVL.